This T cell receptor beta chain was recorded in a study of T-cell reconstitution after alpha-beta-depleted transplantation in children. This clonotype was recorded many times. As yet, its antigen is unknown. Overall study results and limits: Newly generated T cells supplied most T-cell counts and diversity one year post-transplant. Two months or so post-transplant, alpha-beta T cells reportedly derived from several hundred expanded graft clones.

The TCRbeta library was prepared with unique molecular identifiers. Via MiXCR, TCRdb re-called the PCR reads, giving one row per CDR3 protein. The sample lists around 490,000 distinct CDR3 sequences, about an eighth seen once, with roughly 15% in the top ten. The CDR3 length is 12 residues. Looked up from germline, CDR1 is SQVTM and CDR2 is ANQGSEA. V lost 3 bases, J lost 2 bases, and 8 bases lay in between. The sequenced sample was PBMCs, mostly from graft donor cells, obtained 180 days after TCRalphabeta/CD19-depleted stem cell transplant. The sequence was collected from a female patient between 2 and 15 years old who had a stem cell transplant for aplastic anemia, so the T cells may come from the graft donor. The chain recombines TRBV29-1 with TRBJ2-7; D tentatively fits TRBD1 or TRBD2 (5 bases each). In nucleotides, the CDR3 is TGCAGCGTTGAGCGAGGGGCCTACGAGCAGTACTTC. Translation: CSVERGAYEQYF.